These 28 T cell receptor beta chains came from one sample sequenced in a study of T cell repertoires in cytomegalovirus infection. TCRdb reanalysed the reads using MiXCR and keeps one entry per CDR3 protein. In the table there are roughly 150,000 distinct CDR3 sequences, around 24% of which are singletons. Sequencing was performed on PBMCs. Receptor source: a human donor in good health (CMV status not recorded). Some clones in this sample may be carry-over from other donors' samples.

This clonotype is a singleton in its sample. This clone may be a read error of a much larger clone one base away. This chain links TRBV12-3 or TRBV12-4 with TRBJ2-3, with TRBD1 identical over 10 bases. The CDR3 runs to 15 residues. The J segment lost 8 bases and the V segment lost 6 bases, leaving 11 bases of the junction unmatched. Here the CDR3 reads CASSRLDRGPATQYF. The DNA for the CDR3 is TGTGCCAGCAGCCGACTAGACAGGGGGCCAGCTACGCAGTATTTT.

This clonotype appeared many times. V gene TRBV28 combines with J gene TRBJ2-7; 8 nucleotides line up with TRBD1. The CDR3 consists of 14 residues. J was trimmed by 3 bases and V by 4 bases; bases with no gene match: 5. Germline V gene data show CDR1 as MDHEN and CDR2 as SYDVKM. Here the CDR3 DNA reads TGTGCCAGCAGTTCCTCCGGGACAGGCTACGAGCAGTACTTC. Its translation is CASSSSGTGYEQYF.

A note on this clonotype: This may be a read error, as it is one base from a much larger clone. This chain links TRBV7-2 with TRBJ1-5, with 8 bases fitting TRBD1. CDR1 and CDR2 from the germline V gene are SGHTA and FQGNSA. The CDR3 has 15 amino acids. The CDR3 DNA is TGTGCCAGCATGAGGGGGAGACAGGGGAAACAGCTCCAGCATTTT. Translation: CASMRGRQGKQLQHF.

The chain uses TRBV12-3 or TRBV12-4 and TRBJ2-1; no firm D call. The CDR3 covers 11 residues. With 7 bases removed from V and 7 bases from J, the gap between germline ends came to 8 bases. The CDR3 here is CASKHLNEQFF. In DNA form, the CDR3 reads TGTGCCAGCAAACACCTAAATGAGCAGTTCTTC.

Many counts were recorded for this clonotype. The V gene is TRBV11-1, the J gene TRBJ2-7; D not certain. Germline assignment: CDR1 SGHAT and CDR2 FQDESV (reference sequence). The CDR3 totals 12 residues. The V gene lost 5 bases and the J gene lost 4 bases, with 9 bases spanning the gap. This CDR3 reads CASSSDGYEQYF. DNA of the CDR3: TGTGCCAGCAGCAGCGACGGTTACGAGCAGTACTTC. The full variable domain, in which reference TRBV11-1 and TRBJ2-7 provide the parts outside the CDR3, is EAEVAQSPRYKITEKSQAVAFWCDPISGHATLYWYRQILGQGPELLVQFQDESVVDDSQLPKDRFSAERLKGVDSTLKIQPAELGDSAMYLCASSSDGYEQYFGPGTRLTVT.

V gene TRBV19 combines with J gene TRBJ1-5; D is perhaps TRBD1 (6 bases). Germline V gene lookup returns CDR1 LNHDA and CDR2 SQIVND (reference sequence). The V end was cut by 7 bases, the J end by 2 bases, with 9 bases between. The CDR3 is 13 amino acids. The CDR3 bases are TGTGCCAGTACGGGGGCTGGCAATCAGCCCCAGCATTTT. This codes for CASTGAGNQPQHF.

This clonotype was counted ten times or more. V and J are TRBV7-2 and TRBJ2-5, with 8 positions matching TRBD1. The germline gives CDR1 SGHTA, CDR2 FQGNSA. Trimming removed 5 bases from V and 5 bases from J; junction bases left unmatched: 7. The CDR3 spans 14 residues. In DNA, the CDR3 is TGTGCCAGCAGCCCTAACAGGGGGACGGAGACCCAGTACTTC. Translating gives CASSPNRGTETQYF.

In this sample, this clonotype turned up many times. The V call is TRBV7-2, the J call TRBJ2-1; D is possibly TRBD1 (5 bases). The CDR3 has 15 amino acids. CDR1 and CDR2 (germline): SGHTA, FQGNSA. V was clipped by 2 bases and J by 8 bases, with 16 bases between them. CDR3 nucleotides: TGTGCCAGCAGCTTACAGGGCAGGGCCATAGATGAGCAGTTCTTC. This translates into CASSLQGRAIDEQFF. The full variable domain, completed using reference TRBV7-2 and TRBJ2-1, is GAGVSQSPSNKVTEKGKDVELRCDPISGHTALYWYRQSLGQGLEFLIYFQGNSAPDKSGLPSDRFSAERTGGSVSTLTIQRTQQEDSAVYLCASSLQGRAIDEQFFGPGTRLTVL.

The V gene is TRBV20-1, the J gene TRBJ2-1; a weak D match, TRBD2 (6 bases). Trimming left V 0 bases short and J 7 bases short, with 25 bases between. CDR1 and CDR2 from the germline V gene are DFQATT and SNEGSKA (reference sequence). This CDR3 has 18 residues. CDR3 region: CSARDLLALDYTLNEQFF. CDR3 DNA sequence: TGCAGTGCTAGAGATCTCCTAGCATTGGACTACACTCTTAATGAGCAGTTCTTC.

This clonotype has only a few counts. The gene calls are TRBV2 and TRBJ2-7; D is unresolved. Trimming took off 6 bases at V and 3 bases at J, with 15 bases between the two ends. This CDR3 is built from 14 residues. Germline values: CDR1 SNHLY, CDR2 FYNNEI. The CDR3: CASRPFGSSYEQYF. The CDR3, as DNA: TGTGCCAGCAGACCTTTCGGATCCAGCTACGAGCAGTACTTC.

This chain connects TRBV10-3 to TRBJ2-1; D might be TRBD2 (7 bases). The germline V gene encodes CDR1 ENHRY and CDR2 SYGVKD. CDR3 length equals 12 residues. Trimming shortened V by 4 bases and J by 10 bases, and 11 bases separated the two germline ends. CDR3 amino acids: CAISGGGREQFF. The DNA for the CDR3 is TGTGCCATCAGTGGGGGGGGCCGGGAGCAGTTCTTC.

The chain employs TRBV28 and TRBJ1-2, with D unclear. Between the trimmed V and J ends, which lost 1 base and 4 bases, there was a span of 19 bases. CDR3 size: 17 residues. Per the germline V gene, CDR1 is MDHEN and CDR2 is SYDVKM. Here the CDR3 DNA reads TGTGCCAGCAGTTTATTGCTTAGAGACGCAGAAGGCTATGGCTACACCTTC. Its protein is CASSLLLRDAEGYGYTF.

CDR3 in amino acids: CSVDSHTDTQYF. CDR3 bases: TGCAGCGTCGACAGTCACACAGATACGCAGTATTTT. V and J are TRBV29-1 and TRBJ2-3, with a possible D match to TRBD1 (5 bases). Trimming took 6 bases from V and 2 from J, leaving 9 bases between them. CDR1 is SQVTM, CDR2 ANQGSEA, per germline. CDR3 size: 12 residues.

This chain uses TRBV5-1 with TRBJ2-5; D is possibly TRBD2 (5 bases). V lost 0 bases and J 2 bases, leaving 11 bases between the germline ends. Per germline, CDR1 SGHRS and CDR2 YFSETQ. CDR3 length equals 15 residues. CDR3 in DNA: TGCGCCAGCAGCTTGGGGGCCGTAGCGCAAGAGACCCAGTACTTC. Translation: CASSLGAVAQETQYF.

CDR3 DNA sequence: TGTGCCAGCAGTTTATTTCGTCCGGGGGAGACCCAGTACTTC. It encodes CASSLFRPGETQYF. The chain is built from TRBV28 and TRBJ2-5, with D perhaps TRBD2 (5 bases). V gave up 1 base and J gave up 5 bases, with 11 bases separating them. The CDR3 has 14 amino acids. Germline V lookup: CDR1 MDHEN, CDR2 SYDVKM.

This clonotype has just a few counts. The chain is built from TRBV6-2 or TRBV6-3 and TRBJ2-6; D is uncertain. V dropped 6 bases and J dropped 0 bases, with 12 bases sitting between them. Germline CDR1 MNHEY, CDR2 SVGEGT. CDR3 length equals 16 residues. The CDR3 coding sequence is TGTGCCAGCAGGGGAAGGATCATCTCTGGGGCCAACGTCCTGACTTTC. Translated, it gives CASRGRIISGANVLTF.

This clonotype occurred many times. The chain carries TRBV24-1 and TRBJ2-1; 8 bases align to TRBD2. The CDR3 is made up of 16 amino acids. The germline V gene has CDR1 KGHDR and CDR2 SFDVKD. The V segment lost 4 bases and the J segment 0 bases; nucleotides outside the gene matches: 4. In nucleotides, the CDR3 is TGTGCCACCAGTGAACAAGCGGGAGCCTCCTACAATGAGCAGTTCTTC. It codes for CATSEQAGASYNEQFF.

A word on this clonotype: Since no conserved phenylalanine or tryptophan closes the CDR3, a read error is the likely cause. This chain connects TRBV27 to TRBJ2-1; TRBD2 agrees at 8 bases. The V gene's germline CDR1 is MNHEY and CDR2 SMNVEV (reference sequence). Trimming took 5 bases from V and 0 from J; bases not matched to a gene: 3. This CDR3 is built from 15 residues. CDR3: CASSRRGDSYNEQFS. DNA for the CDR3: TGTGCCAGCAGTCGGCGGGGGGACTCCTACAATGAGCAGTTCTCC.

This clonotype was counted at least ten times. The chain employs TRBV7-2 and TRBJ1-4, with 8 bases fitting TRBD1. Looked up from germline, CDR1 is SGHTA and CDR2 is FQGNSA. V was pared by 7 bases and J by 5 bases, with 6 bases of the junction left unmatched. The CDR3 spans 14 residues. The CDR3 DNA reads as TGTGCCAGCACCGAGACAGGGGCCAATGAAAAACTGTTTTTT. It codes for CASTETGANEKLFF.

This clonotype was counted many times. The chain is built from TRBV19 and TRBJ2-2, with D unresolved. Trimming took off 4 bases at V and 0 bases at J, with 3 bases between the two ends. CDR1 LNHDA and CDR2 SQIVND come from the germline V gene (reference sequence). The CDR3 spans 13 residues. CDR3 sequence: CASSNPNTGELFF. CDR3 nucleotide sequence: TGTGCCAGTAGTAACCCGAACACCGGGGAGCTGTTTTTT.

This clonotype came up a few times. Relative to the germline gene, one junction end is altered; a read error may explain this. The J gene is TRBJ1-4, the V gene TRBV27, with D uncertain. The CDR3 length is 14 residues. Germline CDR1 and CDR2: MNHEY and SMNVEV (reference sequence). The CDR3 nucleotides are TGTGCCAGCACCGCGAGAGGGCCGAATGAAGAACTGTTTTTT. The encoded protein is CASTARGPNEELFF.

The genes are TRBV30 and TRBJ2-7; D gene ambiguous. CDR1 is GTSNPN, CDR2 SVGIG, per germline (reference sequence). This CDR3 is 13 amino acids long. V dropped 0 bases and J dropped 3 bases, with 9 bases sitting between them. This CDR3 reads CAWSVPPSYEQYF. DNA for the CDR3: TGTGCCTGGAGTGTTCCCCCCAGCTACGAGCAGTACTTC.

The chain carries TRBV7-8 and TRBJ2-1; TRBD1 is a possible D gene (5 bases). Looked up from germline, CDR1 is SGHVS and CDR2 is FQNEAQ. V was trimmed by 4 bases and J by 7 bases, leaving 14 bases between them. The CDR3 length is 14 residues. DNA of the CDR3: TGTGCCAGCAGCTGGGCCAGGGTGGGGAATGAGCAGTTCTTC. Protein sequence: CASSWARVGNEQFF.

This clonotype has at least ten counts. At one of its ends the junction is not consistent with the germline gene, which may arise from a read error. The rearrangement links TRBV7-2 to TRBJ2-5; 7 positions agree with TRBD2. Germline V gives CDR1 SGHTA, CDR2 FQGNSA. This CDR3 comprises 13 residues. The DNA for the CDR3 is TGTGCCAGCAGATTAGCGGGTCAAGAGACCCAGTACTTC. It is translated as CASRLAGQETQYF.

The chain uses TRBV16 and TRBJ1-4; D ambiguous. V was cut by 1 base and J by 5 bases, with 11 bases left in between. The CDR3 contains 15 residues. Germline CDR1 reads KGHSY; CDR2 reads FQNENV. This CDR3 is CASSQLAGKNEKLFF. The DNA of the CDR3 is TGTGCCAGCAGCCAATTAGCGGGGAAGAATGAAAAACTGTTTTTT.

The rearrangement uses TRBV24-1 and TRBJ1-1, with a weak D call TRBD1 (6 bases). Trimming removed 4 bases at V and 5 bases at J, with 10 bases between. The CDR3 consists of 13 residues. Per the germline V gene, CDR1 is KGHDR and CDR2 is SFDVKD. Here the CDR3 reads CATSDGQNTEAFF. CDR3 nucleotide sequence: TGTGCCACCAGTGACGGACAGAATACTGAAGCTTTCTTT.

A few counts support this clonotype. The rearrangement uses TRBV12-3 or TRBV12-4 and TRBJ1-4; the match to TRBD1 covers 8 bases. The CDR3 extends over 15 amino acids. Unmatched junction bases numbered 9, after V lost 5 bases and J lost 7 bases. CDR3 loop: CASSPPRQGREKLFF. CDR3 in DNA: TGTGCCAGCAGTCCCCCCCGACAGGGGCGTGAAAAACTGTTTTTT.

J is TRBJ2-3 and V is TRBV24-1; 8 bases line up with TRBD1. Germline lookup yields CDR1 KGHDR and CDR2 SFDVKD. The CDR3 runs 15 residues. Trimming removed 4 bases from V and 7 bases from J; junction bases left unmatched: 9. The CDR3 DNA reads TGTGCCACCAGTGAACAAAACAGGGACAGGAATACGCAGTATTTT. It specifies CATSEQNRDRNTQYF.